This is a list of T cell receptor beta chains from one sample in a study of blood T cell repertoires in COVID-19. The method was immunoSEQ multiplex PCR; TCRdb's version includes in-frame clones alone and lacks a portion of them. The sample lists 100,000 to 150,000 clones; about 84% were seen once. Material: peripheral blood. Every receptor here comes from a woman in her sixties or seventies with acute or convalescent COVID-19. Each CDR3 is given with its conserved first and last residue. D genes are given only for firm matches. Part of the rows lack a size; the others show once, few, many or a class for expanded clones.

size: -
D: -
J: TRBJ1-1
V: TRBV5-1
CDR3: CASSRDPTEAFF
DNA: TGCGCCAGCAGCCGAGATCCCACTGAAGCTTTCTTT

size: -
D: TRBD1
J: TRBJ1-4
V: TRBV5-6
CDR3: CASSGRQGVWKKLFF
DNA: TGTGCCAGCAGCGGTCGACAGGGGGTATGGAAGAAACTGTTTTTT

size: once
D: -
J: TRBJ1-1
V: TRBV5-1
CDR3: CASSMDGWNTEAFF
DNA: TGCGCCAGCAGCATGGACGGTTGGAACACTGAAGCTTTCTTT

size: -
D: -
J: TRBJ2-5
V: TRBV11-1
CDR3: CASSLGSRETQYF
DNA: TGTGCCAGCAGCTTAGGAAGTCGGGAGACCCAGTACTTC

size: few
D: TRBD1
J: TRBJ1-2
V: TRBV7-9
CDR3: CASSSGELRGLNYGYTF
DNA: TGTGCCAGCAGCTCCGGGGAGCTCAGGGGGCTAAACTATGGCTACACCTTC

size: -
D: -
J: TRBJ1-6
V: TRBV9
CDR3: CASSPVTGQSPLHF
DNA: TGTGCCAGCAGCCCGGTGACAGGTCAGTCACCCCTCCACTTT

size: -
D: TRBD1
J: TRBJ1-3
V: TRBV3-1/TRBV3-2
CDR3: CASSPDRGTGNTIYF
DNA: TGTGCCAGCAGCCCCGACAGGGGCACTGGAAACACCATATATTTT

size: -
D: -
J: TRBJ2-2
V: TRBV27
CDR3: CASRDTNTGELFF
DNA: TGTGCCAGCAGAGACACGAACACCGGGGAGCTGTTTTTT

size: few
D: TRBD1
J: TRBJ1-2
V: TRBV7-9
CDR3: CASSLDRQGNYGYTF
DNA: TGTGCCAGCAGCTTAGACCGACAGGGGAACTATGGCTACACCTTC

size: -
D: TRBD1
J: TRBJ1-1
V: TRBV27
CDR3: CASKGRDRIDTEAFF
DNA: TGTGCCAGCAAGGGGAGGGACAGGATAGACACTGAAGCTTTCTTT

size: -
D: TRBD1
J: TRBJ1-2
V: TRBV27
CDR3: CASSLSIPTGGYYGYTF
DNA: TGTGCCAGCAGTTTATCGATCCCGACAGGGGGCTACTATGGCTACACCTTC

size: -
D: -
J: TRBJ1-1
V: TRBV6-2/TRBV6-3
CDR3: CASSYSTQGTEAFF
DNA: TGTGCCAGCAGTTACTCCACCCAGGGAACTGAAGCTTTCTTT

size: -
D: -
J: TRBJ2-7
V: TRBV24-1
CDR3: CATSDLSGREQYF
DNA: TGTGCCACCAGTGATTTATCGGGTCGCGAGCAGTACTTC

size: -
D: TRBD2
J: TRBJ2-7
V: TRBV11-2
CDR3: CASSLLAGGIYEQYF
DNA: TGTGCCAGCAGCTTACTAGCGGGGGGAATCTACGAGCAGTACTTC

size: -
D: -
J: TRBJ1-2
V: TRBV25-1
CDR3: CASSEYEGGDYGYTF
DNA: TGTGCCAGCAGTGAATATGAAGGAGGGGACTATGGCTACACCTTC

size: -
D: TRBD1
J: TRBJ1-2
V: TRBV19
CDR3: CASETGGDGGYTF
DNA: TGTGCCAGTGAGACAGGGGGCGATGGTGGCTACACCTTC

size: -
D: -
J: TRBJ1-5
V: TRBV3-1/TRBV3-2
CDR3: CASSQGERQPQHF
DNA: TGTGCCAGCAGCCAAGGCGAGAGACAGCCCCAGCATTTT

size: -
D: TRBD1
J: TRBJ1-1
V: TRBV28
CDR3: CASSSPVLDRGYRTEAFF
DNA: TGTGCCAGCAGTTCCCCAGTCCTGGACAGGGGTTATAGGACTGAAGCTTTCTTT

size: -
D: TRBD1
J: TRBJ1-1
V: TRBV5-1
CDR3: CASSLTGQGNGEAFF
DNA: TGCGCCAGCAGTCTAACCGGACAGGGTAACGGTGAAGCTTTCTTT

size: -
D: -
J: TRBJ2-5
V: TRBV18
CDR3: CASSPTERNTPQETQYF
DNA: TGTGCCAGCTCACCGACAGAGAGAAATACCCCTCAAGAGACCCAGTACTTC

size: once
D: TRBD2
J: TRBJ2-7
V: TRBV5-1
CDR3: CASSRFSSGGTSYEQYF
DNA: TGCGCCAGCAGCCGCTTTTCCTCGGGGGGGACATCCTACGAGCAGTACTTC

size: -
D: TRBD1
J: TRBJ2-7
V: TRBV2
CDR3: CASRDRGGAYEQYF
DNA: TGTGCCAGCAGGGACAGGGGGGGAGCCTACGAGCAGTACTTC

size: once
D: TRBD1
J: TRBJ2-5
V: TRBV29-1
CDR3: CSVDGVRGTGEETQYF
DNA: TGCAGCGTTGACGGGGTCCGTGGGACAGGGGAAGAGACCCAGTACTTC

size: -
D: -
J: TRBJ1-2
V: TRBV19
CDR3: CASSSRGRDLNYGYTF
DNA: TGTGCCAGTAGTAGCAGGGGAAGGGACCTGAACTATGGCTACACCTTC

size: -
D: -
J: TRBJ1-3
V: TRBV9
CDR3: CASSVHGGSGNTIYF
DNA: TGTGCCAGCAGCGTTCACGGGGGCTCTGGAAACACCATATATTTT

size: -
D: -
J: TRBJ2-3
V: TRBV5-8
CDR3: CASSLGQVEVGTDTQYF
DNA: TGTGCCAGCAGCTTGGGACAGGTCGAGGTTGGCACAGATACGCAGTATTTT

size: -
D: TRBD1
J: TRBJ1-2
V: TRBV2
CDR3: CARRLTGNYGYTF
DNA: TGTGCCAGACGACTGACAGGGAACTATGGCTACACCTTC

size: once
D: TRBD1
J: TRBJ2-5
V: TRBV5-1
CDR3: CASSVQGAGETQYF
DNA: TGCGCCAGCAGCGTACAGGGGGCAGGAGAGACCCAGTACTTC

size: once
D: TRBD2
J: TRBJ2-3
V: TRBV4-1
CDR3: CASSLSLAGGDTQYF
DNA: TGCGCCAGCAGCTTGTCCCTAGCGGGGGGGGATACGCAGTATTTT

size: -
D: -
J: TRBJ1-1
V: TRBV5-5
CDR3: CASSLGPGDQGGNTEAFF
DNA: TGTGCCAGCAGCTTGGGGCCAGGGGATCAGGGCGGAAACACTGAAGCTTTCTTT

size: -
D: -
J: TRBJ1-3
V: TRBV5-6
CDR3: CASSLGAVTSGNTIYF
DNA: TGTGCCAGCAGCTTAGGGGCCGTGACCTCTGGAAACACCATATATTTT

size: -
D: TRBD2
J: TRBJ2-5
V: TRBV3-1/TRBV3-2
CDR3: CASSQEPQRGQETQYF
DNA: TGTGCCAGCAGCCAAGAACCCCAGCGGGGGCAAGAGACCCAGTACTTC